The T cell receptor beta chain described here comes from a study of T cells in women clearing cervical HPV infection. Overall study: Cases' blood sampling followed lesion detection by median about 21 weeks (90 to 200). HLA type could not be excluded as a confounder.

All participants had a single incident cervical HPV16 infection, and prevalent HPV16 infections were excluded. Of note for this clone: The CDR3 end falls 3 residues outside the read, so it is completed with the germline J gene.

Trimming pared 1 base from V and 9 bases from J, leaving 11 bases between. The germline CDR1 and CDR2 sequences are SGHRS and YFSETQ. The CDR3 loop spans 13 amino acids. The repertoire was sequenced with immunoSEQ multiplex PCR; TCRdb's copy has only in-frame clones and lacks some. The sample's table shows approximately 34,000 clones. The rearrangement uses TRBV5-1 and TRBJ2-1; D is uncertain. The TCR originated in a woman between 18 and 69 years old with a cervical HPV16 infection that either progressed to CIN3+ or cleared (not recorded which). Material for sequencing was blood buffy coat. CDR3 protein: CASSLRVRVEQFF. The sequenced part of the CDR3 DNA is TGCGCCAGCAGCTTGCGGGTCCGGGTTGAG.